A selection of T cell receptor beta chains follows, all from one sample in a study of shared clonotypes between healthy human individuals. Some clones are missing from TCRdb's copy, which holds only in-frame ones; the method was immunoSEQ multiplex PCR. The sample has roughly 490,000 clones, roughly four fifths seen once. Sample: PBMCs. The receptors come from a woman between 40 and 55 years old in good health. Some clones in this sample may be carry-over from other donors' samples. Both conserved end residues are part of each CDR3. The D gene is left open where the match is weak. Size tells how often a clone was seen (once, few, many) or the class of an expanded clone, and some rows leave it out.

>TRBJ1-2|.|TRBV14|.
TGTGCCAGCAGCCAAGAGATAGCATTAACTCCGGGGGGCTACACCTTC
CASSQEIALTPGGYTF
>TRBJ2-1|.|TRBV5-6|.
TGTGCCAGCAGCTCAAGTGGTGAGCAGTTCTTC
CASSSSGEQFF
>TRBJ2-7|.|TRBV5-1|.
TGCGCCAGCAGCTGGGGCACCGGCTACGAGCAGTACTTC
CASSWGTGYEQYF
>TRBJ1-5|.|TRBV2|TRBD1
TGTGCCAGCAGTGGGACAGGAAATCAGCCCCAGCATTTT
CASSGTGNQPQHF
>TRBJ1-5|.|TRBV4-3|.
TGCGCCAGCAGCCAGGGACCCAATAGCAATCAGCCCCAGCATTTT
CASSQGPNSNQPQHF
>TRBJ2-1|once|TRBV10-2|TRBD2
TGCGCCAGCAGTCCCGGGGGGGGGAATGAGCAGTTCTTC
CASSPGGGNEQFF
>TRBJ2-3|.|TRBV29-1|.
TGCAGCGGCGGACGGAGCACAGATACGCAGTATTTT
CSGGRSTDTQYF
>TRBJ2-5|.|TRBV5-1|TRBD2
TGCGCCAGCAGCTTGAATGGCGGGAGTGAGACCCAGTACTTC
CASSLNGGSETQYF
>TRBJ2-1|.|TRBV27|TRBD2
TGTGCCAGCAGTTTACCAGCGGGAGTCAAGTTCTTC
CASSLPAGVKFF
>TRBJ2-7|.|TRBV7-3|.
TGTGCCAGCAGCGCGAAGGGGCAGAGCGACGAGCAGTACTTC
CASSAKGQSDEQYF
>TRBJ2-1|.|TRBV28|.
TGTGCCAGCAGTTTCTGGGAAAATGAGCAGTTCTTC
CASSFWENEQFF
>TRBJ2-3|few|TRBV7-3|.
TGTGCCAGCAGTCACGGGACCTCCTCCACAGATACGCAGTATTTT
CASSHGTSSTDTQYF
>TRBJ2-7|.|TRBV4-3|.
TGCGCCAGCAGCCAAGTCCCAGGGGCCACCTACGAGCAGTACTTC
CASSQVPGATYEQYF
>TRBJ2-7|.|TRBV11-2|.
TGTGCCAGCAGCTCGGACCATACCAAGAGGGAGCAGTACTTC
CASSSDHTKREQYF
>TRBJ2-1|.|TRBV6-1|TRBD2
TGTGCCAGCAGTGAAGCACCACTAGCGGGGGATTTATACAATGAGCAGTTCTTC
CASSEAPLAGDLYNEQFF
>TRBJ2-1|.|TRBV6-1|.
TGTGCCAGCAGTGAGGGCAATGAGCAGTTCTTC
CASSEGNEQFF
>TRBJ2-5|.|TRBV7-9|.
TGTGCCAGCAGCTTAAAGACCCAGTACTTC
CASSLKTQYF
>TRBJ2-5|.|TRBV6-1|.
TGTGCCAGCAGTGAAGCGGTCCGTGGGGCCCAGTACTTC
CASSEAVRGAQYF
>TRBJ2-1|.|TRBV11-3|.
TGTGCCAGCAGCTTAGACAGGTTACCGGGTGAGCAGTTCTTC
CASSLDRLPGEQFF
>TRBJ2-5|.|TRBV28|TRBD2
TGTGCCAGCAGTTTATCGGGACTAGCGGGAGTGGAAAAAGAGACCCAGTACTTC
CASSLSGLAGVEKETQYF
>TRBJ2-5|few|TRBV19|.
TGTGCCACCAGTCGAGGGGAGCCTGTTGGGTTGGAGACCCAGTACTTC
CATSRGEPVGLETQYF
>TRBJ2-7|.|TRBV11-2|TRBD1
TGTGCCAGCAGCCCCGGACAGGGGACAACCTACGAGCAGTACTTC
CASSPGQGTTYEQYF
>TRBJ2-7|.|TRBV5-1|.
TGCGCCAGCAGCGCCACAGGCCACCCCTACGAGCAGTACTTC
CASSATGHPYEQYF
>TRBJ2-1|.|TRBV18|.
TGTGCCAGCTCACCTAGCGGCAATGAGCAGTTCTTC
CASSPSGNEQFF
>TRBJ1-2|.|TRBV6-6|.
TGTGCCAGCAGTTACTCCCCGGGCGGAGGGTACTATGGCTACACCTTC
CASSYSPGGGYYGYTF
>TRBJ2-5|once|TRBV14|TRBD2
TGTGCCAGCAGCGAACTAGCGTACCAAGAGACCCAGTACTTC
CASSELAYQETQYF
>TRBJ2-5|once|TRBV29-1|.
TGCAGCGTTGAAGGCAGATTCCAAGAGACCCAGTACTTC
CSVEGRFQETQYF
>TRBJ2-5|.|TRBV5-6|TRBD1
TGTGCCAGCAGTATGTTGGGGGACAGGGTGGCCCAGTACTTC
CASSMLGDRVAQYF
>TRBJ2-7|.|TRBV4-1|TRBD2
TGCGCCAGCAGCCTATTGGGACTAGCGGGAGCCTACGAGCAGTACTTC
CASSLLGLAGAYEQYF
>TRBJ2-7|.|TRBV19|.
TGTGCCAGTAGTATAGGCCCGGGAGAGGGGTACGAGCAGTACTTC
CASSIGPGEGYEQYF
>TRBJ2-3|once|TRBV4-1|.
TGCGCCAGCAGCCAACCCAAGGGTGGTAGCACAGATACGCAGTATTTT
CASSQPKGGSTDTQYF
>TRBJ1-5|many|TRBV19|.
TGTGCCACCACAGATTTTTATCAGCCCCAGCATTTT
CATTDFYQPQHF
>TRBJ1-5|.|TRBV6-5|TRBD1
TGTGCCAGCAGTAGAAAAACAGGGGAAGGCCAGCCCCAGCATTTT
CASSRKTGEGQPQHF
>TRBJ2-5|.|TRBV7-9|TRBD2
TGTGCCAGCAGCTCCCAGTTTAGCGGGCCCCAAGAGACCCAGTACTTC
CASSSQFSGPQETQYF
>TRBJ2-7|.|TRBV2|.
TGTGCCAGCAGTGTTGGGGTTACCCTCGAGCAGTACTTC
CASSVGVTLEQYF
>TRBJ2-1|.|TRBV4-2|TRBD1
TGTGCCAGCAGCCTACATCGGGACAGGGACAATGAGCAGTTCTTC
CASSLHRDRDNEQFF
>TRBJ1-1|once|TRBV30|.
TGTGCCTGGACGGAGGGGATGAGCACTGAAGCTTTCTTT
CAWTEGMSTEAFF
>TRBJ1-2|few|TRBV29-1|.
TGCAGCGTTGAAGAGGGAGGTGGCTACACCTTC
CSVEEGGGYTF
>TRBJ2-2|.|TRBV9|.
TGTGCCAGCAGCGTAGAGCCGGGACGGATTAACACCGGGGAGCTGTTTTTT
CASSVEPGRINTGELFF
>TRBJ2-1|once|TRBV11-2|.
TGTGCCAGCAGCCTGAACACGGGACGTCACAATGAGCAGTTCTTC
CASSLNTGRHNEQFF